Below are 14 T cell receptor beta chains sequenced from a single sample in a study of shared clonotypes between healthy human individuals. Profiled with immunoSEQ multiplex PCR; TCRdb holds only in-frame clones, not every one. The sample has approximately 2.4 million clones; roughly 95% are singletons. The sample comprised naive CD4+ T cells sorted from blood. Noted subset: CD45RA+ positively selected. The receptor set was obtained from a man aged 18-30 years in good health.

The chain recombines TRBV11-2 with TRBJ2-5, with 8 positions matching TRBD2. The CDR3 is 15 residues long. The ends lost 2 bases at V and 2 bases at J; junction bases unmatched: 4. Germline loops: CDR1 SGHAT, CDR2 FQNNGV. The CDR3 reads CASSLIAGKQETQYF. The CDR3 DNA is TGTGCCAGCAGCTTAATAGCGGGAAAACAAGAGACCCAGTACTTC.

The rearrangement joins TRBV5-4 to TRBJ2-7; D not resolved. V was shortened by 5 bases and J by 0 bases, with 12 bases between the two germline ends. The CDR3 has 14 residues. Germline CDR1 is SGHNT and CDR2 is YYREEE (reference sequence). CDR3: CASRFRPSSYEQYF. The CDR3 DNA is TGTGCCAGCAGATTCCGGCCGAGCTCCTACGAGCAGTACTTC.

The V and J genes are TRBV27 and TRBJ2-5; 7 nucleotides match TRBD1. Germline V gene data show CDR1 as MNHEY and CDR2 as SMNVEV (reference sequence). The ends lost 8 bases at V and 2 bases at J; junction bases unmatched: 8. The CDR3 has 14 amino acids. The CDR3 is CASRNRQGQETQYF. The CDR3 region has the DNA TGTGCCAGCCGCAATAGACAGGGTCAAGAGACCCAGTACTTC.

V gene TRBV6-5 combines with J gene TRBJ1-3; 10 bases align to TRBD1. Germline V gene sequence: CDR1 MNHEY, CDR2 SVGAGI. V dropped 4 bases and J dropped 4; count of bases not matched to a gene: 4. The CDR3 contains 15 residues. CDR3 nucleotides: TGTGCCAGCAGTTCGACAGGGGGCCTGGGAAACACCATATATTTT. Its translation: CASSSTGGLGNTIYF.

The chain recombines TRBV4-2 with TRBJ2-7, with unresolved D. Trimming stripped 0 bases from V and 7 bases from J, with 13 bases between. CDR3 length equals 14 residues. Germline V lookup: CDR1 LGHNA, CDR2 YNFKEQ. The CDR3, as DNA: TGTGCCAGCAGCCAAGATGGACCCGCGCGAGAGCAGTACTTC. Residues: CASSQDGPAREQYF.

This clone has more than one count but fewer than ten. The sample carries other DNA sequences with the same CDR3. The J gene is TRBJ1-5, the V gene TRBV2; the D gene is possibly TRBD1 (5 bases). This CDR3 has 13 residues. V lost 2 bases, J lost 6 bases, and 8 bases lay in between. Germline V gene sequence: CDR1 SNHLY, CDR2 FYNNEI. The CDR3 DNA reads as TGTGCCAGCAGTGAACAGGGAGGTCAGCCCCAGCATTTT. Translated: CASSEQGGQPQHF.

The chain uses TRBV7-9 and TRBJ2-3, with 10 nucleotides matching TRBD2. Germline values: CDR1 SEHNR, CDR2 FQNEAQ (reference sequence). The V segment lost 6 bases and the J segment 4 bases; nucleotides outside the gene matches: 7. This CDR3 has 15 amino acids. The CDR3 DNA sequence: TGTGCCAGCAGTTATCCGGGACTAGCGTCAGATACGCAGTATTTT. Its protein is CASSYPGLASDTQYF.

The sample holds one count of this clone. The V and J genes are TRBV14 and TRBJ2-3; D is perhaps TRBD1 or TRBD2 (6 bases each). The CDR3 has 15 residues. The V gene's germline CDR1 is SGHDN and CDR2 FVKESK. The ends were cut back, 3 bases at V and 3 bases at J, with 13 bases in the middle. CDR3 amino acids: CASSQFPGATDTQYF. CDR3 sequence (DNA): TGTGCCAGCAGCCAGTTTCCGGGGGCTACAGATACGCAGTATTTT.

This clone was detected once. Other DNA sequences within the sample encode an identical CDR3. This chain links TRBV9 with TRBJ1-5; D might be TRBD1 (5 bases). Trimming removed 0 bases at V and 0 bases at J, with 7 bases between. This CDR3 is 15 amino acids long. Looked up from germline, CDR1 is SGDLS and CDR2 is YYNGEE. The CDR3 bases are TGTGCCAGCAGCGTAGGACAGAATAGCAATCAGCCCCAGCATTTT. Translated, it gives CASSVGQNSNQPQHF.

The chain joins TRBV6-1 to TRBJ2-7, with 7 positions matching TRBD2. Germline V gives CDR1 MNHNS, CDR2 SASEGT. J was trimmed by 3 bases and V by 10 bases; bases with no gene match: 15. The CDR3 extends over 15 amino acids. The CDR3: CATYPGPGGLYEQYF. CDR3 nucleotides: TGTGCCACCTACCCAGGACCGGGAGGACTCTACGAGCAGTACTTC.

Concerning this clone itself: At the DNA level, this CDR3 is encoded by other sequences in the same sample as well. The chain links TRBV10-3 to TRBJ2-7; perhaps TRBD1 as D (8 bases). CDR1 and CDR2 from the germline V gene are ENHRY and SYGVKD. Trimming removed 3 bases from V and 1 base from J, with 13 bases in between. This CDR3 is built from 15 residues. CDR3 residues: CAISESGTGSYEQYF. The CDR3 nucleotides are TGTGCCATCAGTGAAAGCGGGACAGGTTCCTACGAGCAGTACTTC.

The V gene is TRBV6-1, the J gene TRBJ2-1; 13 nucleotides agree with TRBD2. This CDR3 contains 19 residues. Trimming removed 4 bases from V and 7 bases from J; junction bases left unmatched: 16. Germline assignment: CDR1 MNHNS and CDR2 SASEGT. In DNA form, the CDR3 reads TGTGCCAGCAGTGGAACCACTAGCGGGGGGGCCCGTTTAATAAATGAGCAGTTCTTC. It specifies CASSGTTSGGARLINEQFF.

This chain uses TRBV11-2 with TRBJ1-1; D unresolved. V shed 5 bases and J shed 1 base, with 11 bases lying between them. Germline CDR1 is SGHAT and CDR2 is FQNNGV. The CDR3 runs 14 residues. The CDR3 spells CASSPTVGNTEAFF. CDR3 coding DNA: TGTGCCAGCAGCCCGACGGTGGGGAACACTGAAGCTTTCTTT.

This CDR3 is CASSQDLTQYF. The CDR3 DNA follows: TGTGCCAGCAGCCAAGATTTGACCCAGTACTTC. The genes are TRBV14 and TRBJ2-5; D is unclear. Germline assignment: CDR1 SGHDN and CDR2 FVKESK. With 0 bases removed from V and 7 bases from J, the gap between germline ends came to 3 bases. The CDR3 totals 11 residues. Based on the CDR3 plus reference TRBV14 and TRBJ2-5, the full variable domain is EAGVTQFPSHSVIEKGQTVTLRCDPISGHDNLYWYRRVMGKEIKFLLHFVKESKQDESGMPNNRFLAERTGGTYSTLKVQPAELEDSGVYFCASSQDLTQYFGPGTRLLVL.